This T cell receptor (beta chain) was identified in a study of blood T cell repertoires in COVID-19. Study-level background: Some COVID-19 samples were acute and others convalescent; all came from the United States, Italy and Spain.

The assay was immunoSEQ multiplex PCR, and TCRdb's table has in-frame clones only and misses some. The sample has 60,000 or so clones; about 80% are singletons. Germline CDR1 is KGHDR and CDR2 is SFDVKD. CDR3 length equals 17 residues. V was clipped by 0 bases and J by 2 bases, with 14 bases between them. This chain uses TRBV24-1 with TRBJ2-3; possible D gene TRBD2, 6 bases. The sample comprised peripheral blood. The receptor was derived from a man in his 60s with acute or convalescent COVID-19. CDR3 loop: CATSDLQSGPFTDTQYF. The CDR3 bases are TGTGCCACCAGTGATTTGCAAAGCGGGCCTTTCACAGATACGCAGTATTTT.